This paragraph covers one T cell receptor beta chain sequence. Its antigen is unknown. This sample stems from a study of cytomegalovirus exposure and HLA in healthy donors. Study-level results: Cytomegalovirus association was assigned to about 180 TCR beta chains.

Trimming took 11 bases from V and 0 from J, leaving 13 bases between them. The CDR3 covers 14 residues. Germline values: CDR1 MDHEN, CDR2 SYDVKM. Both 60 Vbeta primers and 13 Jbeta primers went into the PCR. Produced via immunoSEQ multiplex PCR; TCRdb's table is partial and in-frame only. The sample lists roughly 200,000 clones; roughly four fifths were seen once. The specimen was PBMCs. The TCR was taken from a man aged 25-45 years in good health and CMV-seronegative. The V gene is TRBV28, the J gene TRBJ2-2; D is possibly TRBD1 (5 bases). The CDR3 DNA follows: TGTGCCGGTAGACAGAACTCGAACACCGGGGAGCTGTTTTTT. It encodes CAGRQNSNTGELFF.